The 7 T cell receptor beta chains reported below all come from one sample, sequenced in a study of technical replicates of blood from a few donors. Using immunoSEQ multiplex PCR, the repertoire was profiled, and TCRdb retains in-frame clones only, with some absent. The top ten hold about 0.25% of the sample, which has about 79,000 clones, approximately 94% seen once. The sample taken for sequencing was T cells isolated from PBMCs. These receptors all stem from a human donor in good health.

V and J are TRBV13 and TRBJ2-1; TRBD2 matches at 9 bases. CDR1 PRHDT and CDR2 FYEKMQ come from the germline V gene (reference sequence). CDR3 length: 17 amino acids. The ends lost 1 base at V and 2 bases at J; junction bases unmatched: 6. The CDR3 DNA follows: TGTGCCAGCAGCTTAGCGGGGGCTAGCGGGACCTACAATGAGCAGTTCTTC. It specifies CASSLAGASGTYNEQFF. The whole variable domain, filled in from reference TRBV13 and TRBJ2-1, reads AAGVIQSPRHLIKEKRETATLKCYPIPRHDTVYWYQQGPGQDPQFLISFYEKMQSDKGSIPDRFSAQQFSDYHSELNMSSLELGDSALYFCASSLAGASGTYNEQFFGPGTRLTVL.

CDR3 sequence: CASSKGEGNTEAFF. The DNA for the CDR3 is TGCGCCAGCAGCAAAGGGGAGGGGAACACTGAAGCTTTCTTT. The rearrangement links TRBV5-1 to TRBJ1-1, with a possible D match to TRBD1 (5 bases). V gave up 4 bases and J gave up 1 base, with 11 bases separating them. The CDR3 runs to 14 residues. The germline CDR1 and CDR2 sequences are SGHRS and YFSETQ. Full variable domain (remainder filled in from reference TRBV5-1 and TRBJ1-1): KAGVTQTPRYLIKTRGQQVTLSCSPISGHRSVSWYQQTPGQGLQFLFEYFSETQRNKGNFPGRFSGRQFSNSRSEMNVSTLELGDSALYLCASSKGEGNTEAFFGQGTRLTVV.

The V and J genes are TRBV12-5 and TRBJ2-5, with 12 bases identical to TRBD1. V trimming: 5 bases; J trimming: 5 bases; junction bases outside the gene matches: 3. There are 14 residues in the CDR3. CDR1 is LGHNT, CDR2 FRNRAP, per germline. The DNA of the CDR3 is TGTGCTAGTGGTGGGACAGGGGGCTGGGAGACCCAGTACTTC. As protein: CASGGTGGWETQYF.

This chain uses TRBV6-1 with TRBJ1-1; possibly TRBD1 for D (6 bases). Trimming stripped 2 bases from V and 5 bases from J, with 12 bases between. CDR3 length: 14 amino acids. Germline CDR1 is MNHNS and CDR2 is SASEGT. CDR3: CASSEKFRGTEAFF. As DNA, the CDR3 is TGTGCCAGCAGTGAAAAATTTAGGGGGACTGAAGCTTTCTTT.

This clone was seen just once. J is TRBJ1-5 and V is TRBV30; TRBD1 agrees at 8 bases. Germline loops: CDR1 GTSNPN, CDR2 SVGIG (reference sequence). The CDR3 totals 15 residues. V lost 0 bases to trimming and J lost 2 bases; unmatched junction nucleotides: 3. The CDR3 DNA is TGTGCCTGGAGTGTCGGGGGACAGGGCAATCAGCCCCAGCATTTT. Translation: CAWSVGGQGNQPQHF.

V and J are TRBV7-3 and TRBJ2-1; 11 nucleotides align to TRBD1. The V segment lost 2 bases and the J segment 7 bases; nucleotides outside the gene matches: 4. CDR1 is SGHTA and CDR2 is FQGTGA in the germline V gene. The CDR3 extends over 15 amino acids. The CDR3: CASSLGTGGLNEQFF. DNA of the CDR3: TGTGCCAGCAGCTTAGGGACAGGGGGGTTGAATGAGCAGTTCTTC. Full variable domain (outside the CDR3, taken from reference TRBV7-3 and TRBJ2-1): GAGVSQTPSNKVTEKGKYVELRCDPISGHTALYWYRQSLGQGPEFLIYFQGTGAADDSGLPNDRFFAVRPEGSVSTLKIQRTERGDSAVYLCASSLGTGGLNEQFFGPGTRLTVL.

V usage is TRBV6-1 and J usage is TRBJ2-2; possible D gene TRBD2, 5 bases. Germline V gene sequence: CDR1 MNHNS, CDR2 SASEGT. This CDR3 contains 13 residues. V was pared by 8 bases and J by 2 bases, with 9 bases between. The CDR3 DNA reads TGTGCCAGCTACCGGGATAACACCGGGGAGCTGTTTTTT. Translating it yields CASYRDNTGELFF.